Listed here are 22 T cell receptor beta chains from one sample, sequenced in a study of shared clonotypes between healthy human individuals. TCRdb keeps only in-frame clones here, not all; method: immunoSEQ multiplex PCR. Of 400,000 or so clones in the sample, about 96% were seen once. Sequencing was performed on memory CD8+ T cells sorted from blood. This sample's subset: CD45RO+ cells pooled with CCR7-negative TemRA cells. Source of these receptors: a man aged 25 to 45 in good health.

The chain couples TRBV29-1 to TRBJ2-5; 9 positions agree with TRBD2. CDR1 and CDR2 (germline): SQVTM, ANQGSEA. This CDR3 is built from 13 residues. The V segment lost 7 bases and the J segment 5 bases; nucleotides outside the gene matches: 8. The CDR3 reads CSGRLAVVETQYF. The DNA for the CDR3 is TGCAGCGGCCGACTAGCGGTGGTCGAGACCCAGTACTTC.

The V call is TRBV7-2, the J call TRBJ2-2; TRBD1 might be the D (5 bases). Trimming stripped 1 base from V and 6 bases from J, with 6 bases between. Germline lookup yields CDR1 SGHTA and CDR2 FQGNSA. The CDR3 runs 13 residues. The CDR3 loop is CASSLGGAGELFF. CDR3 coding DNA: TGTGCCAGCAGCTTAGGGGGCGCCGGGGAGCTGTTTTTT.

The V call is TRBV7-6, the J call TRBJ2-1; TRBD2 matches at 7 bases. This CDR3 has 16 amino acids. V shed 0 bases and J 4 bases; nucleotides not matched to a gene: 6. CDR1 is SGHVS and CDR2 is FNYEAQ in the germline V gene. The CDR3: CASSLAGGSGYNEQFF. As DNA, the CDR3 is TGTGCCAGCAGCTTAGCGGGCGGGAGCGGGTACAATGAGCAGTTCTTC. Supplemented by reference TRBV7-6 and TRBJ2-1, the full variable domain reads GAGVSQSPRYKVTKRGQDVALRCDPISGHVSLYWYRQALGQGPEFLTYFNYEAQQDKSGLPNDRFSAERPEGSISTLTIQRTEQRDSAMYRCASSLAGGSGYNEQFFGPGTRLTVL.

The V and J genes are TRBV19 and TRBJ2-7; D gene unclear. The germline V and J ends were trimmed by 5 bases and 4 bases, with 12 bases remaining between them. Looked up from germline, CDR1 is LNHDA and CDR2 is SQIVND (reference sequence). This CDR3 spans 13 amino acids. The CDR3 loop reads CASSPVIGYEQYF. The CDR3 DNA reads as TGTGCCAGTAGTCCAGTGATCGGGTACGAGCAGTACTTC. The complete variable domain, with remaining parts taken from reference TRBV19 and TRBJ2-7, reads DGGITQSPKYLFRKEGQNVTLSCEQNLNHDAMYWYRQDPGQGLRLIYYSQIVNDFQKGDIAEGYSVSREKKESFPLTVTSAQKNPTAFYLCASSPVIGYEQYFGPGTRLTVT.

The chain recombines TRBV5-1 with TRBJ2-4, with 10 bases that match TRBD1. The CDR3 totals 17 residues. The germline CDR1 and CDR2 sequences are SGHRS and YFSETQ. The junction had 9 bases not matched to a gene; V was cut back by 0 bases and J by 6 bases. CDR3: CASSLATRQGAGNIQYF. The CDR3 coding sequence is TGCGCCAGCAGCTTGGCGACTAGACAGGGGGCGGGAAACATTCAGTACTTC.

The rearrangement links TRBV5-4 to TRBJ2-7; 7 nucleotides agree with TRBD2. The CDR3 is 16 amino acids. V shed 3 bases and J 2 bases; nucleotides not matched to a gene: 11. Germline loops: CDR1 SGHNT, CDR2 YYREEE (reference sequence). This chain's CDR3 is CASSWSGTTDTYEQYF. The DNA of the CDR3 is TGTGCCAGCAGCTGGTCCGGGACTACCGACACCTACGAGCAGTACTTC.

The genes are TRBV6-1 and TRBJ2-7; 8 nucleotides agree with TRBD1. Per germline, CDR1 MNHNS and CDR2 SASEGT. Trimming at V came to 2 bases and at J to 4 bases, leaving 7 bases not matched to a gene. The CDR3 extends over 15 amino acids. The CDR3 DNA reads TGTGCCAGCAGTGAATTCCGGACAGGGAGGTACGAGCAGTACTTC. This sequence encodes CASSEFRTGRYEQYF.

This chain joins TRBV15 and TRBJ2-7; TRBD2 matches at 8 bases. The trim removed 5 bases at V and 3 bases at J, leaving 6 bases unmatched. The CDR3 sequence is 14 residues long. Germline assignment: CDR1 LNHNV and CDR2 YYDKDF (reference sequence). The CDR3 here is CATSPREARYEQYF. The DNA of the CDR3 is TGTGCCACCAGCCCGCGGGAGGCCCGCTACGAGCAGTACTTC.

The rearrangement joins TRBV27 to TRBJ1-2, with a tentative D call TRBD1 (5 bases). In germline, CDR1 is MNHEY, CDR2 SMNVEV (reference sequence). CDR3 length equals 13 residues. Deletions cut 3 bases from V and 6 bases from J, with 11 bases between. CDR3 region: CASSFPGSDGYTF. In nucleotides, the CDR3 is TGTGCCAGCAGTTTTCCAGGGTCAGATGGCTACACCTTC.

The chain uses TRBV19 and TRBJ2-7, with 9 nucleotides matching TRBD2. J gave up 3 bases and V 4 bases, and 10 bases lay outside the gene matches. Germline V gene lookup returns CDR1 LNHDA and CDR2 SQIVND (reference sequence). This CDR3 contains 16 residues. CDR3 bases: TGTGCCAGTAGTACCTACTGGGGTAGCGGGAGCTACGAGCAGTACTTC. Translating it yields CASSTYWGSGSYEQYF.

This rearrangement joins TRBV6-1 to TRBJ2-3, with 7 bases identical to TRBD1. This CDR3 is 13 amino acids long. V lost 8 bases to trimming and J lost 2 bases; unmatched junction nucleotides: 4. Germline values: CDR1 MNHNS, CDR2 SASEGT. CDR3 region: CASYKGATDTQYF. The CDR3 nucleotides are TGTGCCAGCTACAAGGGGGCCACAGATACGCAGTATTTT.

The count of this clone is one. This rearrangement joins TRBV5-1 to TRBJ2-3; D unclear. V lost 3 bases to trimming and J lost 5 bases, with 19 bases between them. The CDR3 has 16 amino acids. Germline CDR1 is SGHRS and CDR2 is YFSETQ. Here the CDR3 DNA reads TGCGCCAGCAGCTCCGTTCAGACTCCGGTCGGAGATACGCAGTATTTT. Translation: CASSSVQTPVGDTQYF.

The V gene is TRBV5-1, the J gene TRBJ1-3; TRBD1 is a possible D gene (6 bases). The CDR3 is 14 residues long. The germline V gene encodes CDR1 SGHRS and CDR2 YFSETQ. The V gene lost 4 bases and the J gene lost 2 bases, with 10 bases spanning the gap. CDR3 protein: CASSPGAPGNTIYF. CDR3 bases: TGCGCCAGCAGCCCGGGGGCGCCTGGAAACACCATATATTTT.

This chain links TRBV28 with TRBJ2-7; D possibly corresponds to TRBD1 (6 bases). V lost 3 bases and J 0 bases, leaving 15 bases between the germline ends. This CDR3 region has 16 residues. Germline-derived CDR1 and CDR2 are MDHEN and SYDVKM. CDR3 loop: CASSFASQQGSYEQYF. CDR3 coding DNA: TGTGCCAGCAGTTTTGCCTCCCAACAGGGCTCCTACGAGCAGTACTTC.

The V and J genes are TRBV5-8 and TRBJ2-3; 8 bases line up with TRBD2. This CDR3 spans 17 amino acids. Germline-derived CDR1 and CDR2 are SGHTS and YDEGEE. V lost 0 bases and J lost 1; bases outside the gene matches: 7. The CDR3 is CASSLALSSGRTDTQYF. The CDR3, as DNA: TGTGCCAGCAGCTTGGCGCTCTCTAGCGGGCGCACAGATACGCAGTATTTT.

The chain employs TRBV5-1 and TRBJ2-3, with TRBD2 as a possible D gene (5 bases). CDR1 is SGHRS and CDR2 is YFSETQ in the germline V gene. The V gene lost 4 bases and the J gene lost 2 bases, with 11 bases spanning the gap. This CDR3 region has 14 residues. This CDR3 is CASSPTTTTDTQYF. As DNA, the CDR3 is TGCGCCAGCAGCCCGACGACTACCACAGATACGCAGTATTTT.

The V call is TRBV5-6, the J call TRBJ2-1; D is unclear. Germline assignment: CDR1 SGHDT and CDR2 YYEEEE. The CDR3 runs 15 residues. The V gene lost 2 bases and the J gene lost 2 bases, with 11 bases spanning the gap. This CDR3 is CASSFMSITYNEQFF. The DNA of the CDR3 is TGTGCCAGCAGCTTTATGTCGATTACCTACAATGAGCAGTTCTTC. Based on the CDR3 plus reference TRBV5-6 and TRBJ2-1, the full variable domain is DAGVTQSPTHLIKTRGQQVTLRCSPKSGHDTVSWYQQALGQGPQFIFQYYEEEERQRGNFPDRFSGHQFPNYSSELNVNALLLGDSALYLCASSFMSITYNEQFFGPGTRLTVL.

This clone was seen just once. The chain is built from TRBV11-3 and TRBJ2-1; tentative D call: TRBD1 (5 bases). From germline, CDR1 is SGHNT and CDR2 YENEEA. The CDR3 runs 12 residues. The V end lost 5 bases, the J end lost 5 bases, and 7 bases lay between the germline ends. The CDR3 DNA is TGTGCCAGCAGCCGCAGGGACAATGAGCAGTTCTTC. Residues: CASSRRDNEQFF.

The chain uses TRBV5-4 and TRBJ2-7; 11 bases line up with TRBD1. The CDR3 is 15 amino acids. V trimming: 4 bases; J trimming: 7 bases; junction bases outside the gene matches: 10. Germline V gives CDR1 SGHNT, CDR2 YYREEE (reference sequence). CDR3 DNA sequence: TGTGCCAGCAGCCCACTAGGACAGGGGGCTGGGGAGCAGTACTTC. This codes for CASSPLGQGAGEQYF.

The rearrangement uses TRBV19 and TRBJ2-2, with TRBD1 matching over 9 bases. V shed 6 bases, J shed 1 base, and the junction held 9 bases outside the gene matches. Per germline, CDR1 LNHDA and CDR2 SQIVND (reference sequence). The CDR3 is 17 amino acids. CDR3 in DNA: TGTGCCAGTAGCCGAGAGGGGGGACAGGGGAACACCGGGGAGCTGTTTTTT. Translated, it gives CASSREGGQGNTGELFF. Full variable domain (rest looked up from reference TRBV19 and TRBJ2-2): DGGITQSPKYLFRKEGQNVTLSCEQNLNHDAMYWYRQDPGQGLRLIYYSQIVNDFQKGDIAEGYSVSREKKESFPLTVTSAQKNPTAFYLCASSREGGQGNTGELFFGEGSRLTVL.

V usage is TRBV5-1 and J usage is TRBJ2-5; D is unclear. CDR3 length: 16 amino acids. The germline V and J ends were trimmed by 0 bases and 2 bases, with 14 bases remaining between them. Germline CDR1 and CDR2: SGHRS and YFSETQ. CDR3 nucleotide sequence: TGCGCCAGCAGCTTGGGCCAGGCGTCCCCTCAAGAGACCCAGTACTTC. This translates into CASSLGQASPQETQYF.

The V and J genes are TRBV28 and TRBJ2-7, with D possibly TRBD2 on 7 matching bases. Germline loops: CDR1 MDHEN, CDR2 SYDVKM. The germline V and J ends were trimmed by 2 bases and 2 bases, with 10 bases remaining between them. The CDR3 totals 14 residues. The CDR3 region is CASSLGGGTYEQYF. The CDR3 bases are TGTGCCAGCAGTTTAGGCGGGGGCACCTACGAGCAGTACTTC.